This T cell receptor beta chain was recorded in a study of Graves' ophthalmopathy and Graves' hyperthyroidism. Amplifying from RNA transcripts, the study obtained TCR beta CDR3 regions. Amplification began with first-round RT-PCR using HTBI primers, then second-round multiplex PCR was performed. Via MiXCR, TCRdb re-called the multiplex PCR reads, giving one row per CDR3 protein. The sample contains approximately 1.2 million distinct CDR3 sequences, 35% to 45% of which appear only once. This clonotype was counted many times. Germline V gives CDR1 SGHTA, CDR2 FQGTGA. The CDR3 runs 15 residues. The ends were cut back, 8 bases at V and 4 bases at J, with 17 bases in the middle.

This chain uses TRBV7-3 with TRBJ2-2; D is perhaps TRBD1 or TRBD2 (7 bases each). This receptor was obtained from an adult man with Graves' hyperthyroidism. The sequenced material came from peripheral blood or thyroid tissue (not recorded which). This CDR3 reads CASSRGGQITGELFF. As DNA, the CDR3 is TGTGCCAGCTCCAGGGGGGGACAGATCACCGGGGAGCTGTTTTTT.